What follows are 24 T cell receptor beta chains derived from one specimen sequenced in a study of blood T cell repertoires in COVID-19 (dated by TCRdb to 2018 to 2020). The protocol used for the library was the immunoSEQ multiplex PCR assay. TCRdb stores this immuneACCESS table with in-frame sequences only. Part of the clones is absent; in the studies checked, under half of the shortfall reflects unresolved V genes, and no reason is known for the rest. Here the sample has approximately 50,000 clones; about 85% occur a single time. The ten largest clones add up to approximately 6.5% of the sample. Sequencing was performed on peripheral blood. The receptors stem from a man aged 55 to 69 with acute or convalescent COVID-19.

This clone was seen a few times. This sequence joins TRBV5-1 and TRBJ2-6, with D perhaps TRBD2 (5 bases). V was pared by 3 bases and J by 2 bases, with 9 bases between. This CDR3 is built from 15 residues. CDR1 SGHRS and CDR2 YFSETQ come from the germline V gene. CDR3 in amino acids: CASSSGYTGANVLTF. The CDR3 region has the DNA TGCGCCAGCAGCTCGGGGTATACTGGGGCCAACGTCCTGACTTTC.

CDR3 sequence: CASSPRGGSYNEQFF. DNA for the CDR3: TGTGCCAGCAGCCCCCGGGGGGGTTCCTACAATGAGCAGTTCTTC. V usage is TRBV7-3 and J usage is TRBJ2-1, with 8 bases aligning to TRBD2. Germline lookup yields CDR1 SGHTA and CDR2 FQGTGA. V shed 5 bases, J shed 1 base, and the junction held 4 bases outside the gene matches. The CDR3 totals 15 residues.

The chain combines TRBV2 with TRBJ2-3, with a weak D call TRBD2 (6 bases). V shed 6 bases and J shed 2 bases, with 21 bases lying between them. CDR1 is SNHLY and CDR2 is FYNNEI in the germline V gene. The CDR3 length is 17 residues. CDR3 region: CASRRGGNVIYTDTQYF. Written as DNA, the CDR3 is TGTGCCAGCAGACGGGGCGGGAACGTAATTTACACAGATACGCAGTATTTT.

The genes are TRBV5-5 and TRBJ2-7; a weak D match, TRBD1 (5 bases). The germline gives CDR1 SGHKS, CDR2 YYEKEE (reference sequence). CDR3 length: 13 residues. With 4 bases removed from V and 3 bases from J, the gap between germline ends came to 11 bases. CDR3 sequence: CASSRTPNYEQYF. DNA for the CDR3: TGTGCCAGCAGCCGGACACCTAACTACGAGCAGTACTTC.

The CDR3 reads CASRLSVGPQETQYF. CDR3 coding DNA: TGTGCCAGCAGGCTTAGCGTGGGCCCCCAAGAGACCCAGTACTTC. The rearrangement joins TRBV2 to TRBJ2-5, with D possibly TRBD2 on 5 matching bases. V was cut by 6 bases and J by 1 base, with 15 bases left in between. The CDR3 loop spans 15 amino acids. Per the germline V gene, CDR1 is SNHLY and CDR2 is FYNNEI.

V and J are TRBV6-5 and TRBJ1-2; TRBD1 matches at 9 bases. Trimming took 5 bases from V and 8 from J; bases not matched to a gene: 9. The germline CDR1 and CDR2 sequences are MNHEY and SVGAGI. The CDR3 has 14 amino acids. The CDR3 region has the DNA TGTGCCAGCAGTAAACAGGGGGCCGCTCGAGGCTACACCTTC. Translating gives CASSKQGAARGYTF.

This clone was observed a single time. The rearrangement joins TRBV5-1 to TRBJ1-2; 8 bases agree with TRBD1. V was pared by 0 bases and J by 4 bases, with 5 bases of the junction left unmatched. The CDR3 consists of 15 residues. CDR1 is SGHRS, CDR2 YFSETQ, per germline. The CDR3 coding sequence is TGCGCCAGCAGCTTGGGAGACAGGGGTGTCTATGGCTACACCTTC. This encodes CASSLGDRGVYGYTF.

V usage is TRBV7-3 and J usage is TRBJ1-5; possible D gene TRBD1, 5 bases. Germline V gene data show CDR1 as SGHTA and CDR2 as FQGTGA. V lost 4 bases to trimming and J lost 7 bases, with 11 bases between them. This CDR3 is built from 13 residues. CDR3 nucleotides: TGTGCCAGCAGCTCGCAACCAGGGCAGCCCCAGCATTTT. Its translation: CASSSQPGQPQHF.

The gene calls are TRBV30 and TRBJ1-5; no clear D gene. The germline V gene has CDR1 GTSNPN and CDR2 SVGIG (reference sequence). The V end lost 1 base, the J end lost 0 bases, and 16 bases lay between the germline ends. This CDR3 is built from 17 residues. In DNA form, the CDR3 reads TGTGCCTGGAGTGGATCTTCAGGAACTTATAGCAATCAGCCCCAGCATTTT. Its translation: CAWSGSSGTYSNQPQHF.

This rearrangement joins TRBV27 to TRBJ2-1; TRBD2 agrees at 7 bases. The trim removed 2 bases at V and 3 bases at J, leaving 7 bases unmatched. This CDR3 spans 16 amino acids. Germline loops: CDR1 MNHEY, CDR2 SMNVEV (reference sequence). Written as DNA, the CDR3 is TGTGCCAGCAGTTTAATCGCGGGAGTTTTCTACAATGAGCAGTTCTTC. It yields the protein CASSLIAGVFYNEQFF.

The chain recombines TRBV7-6 with TRBJ2-6; unclear D gene. The V end was cut by 0 bases, the J end by 1 base, with 4 bases between. CDR1 and CDR2 from the germline V gene are SGHVS and FNYEAQ. This CDR3 is 15 amino acids long. For the CDR3, the DNA is TGTGCCAGCAGCTTAGCCGGGTCTGGGGCCAACGTCCTGACTTTC. It encodes CASSLAGSGANVLTF. The full variable domain, with the rest looked up from reference TRBV7-6 and TRBJ2-6, is GAGVSQSPRYKVTKRGQDVALRCDPISGHVSLYWYRQALGQGPEFLTYFNYEAQQDKSGLPNDRFSAERPEGSISTLTIQRTEQRDSAMYRCASSLAGSGANVLTFGAGSRLTVL.

The chain recombines TRBV2 with TRBJ2-5; no definite D call. The V end lost 5 bases, the J end lost 2 bases, and 9 bases lay between the germline ends. Germline V CDR1 and CDR2: SNHLY, FYNNEI. This CDR3 is 13 amino acids long. The CDR3 DNA sequence: TGTGCCAGCAGTCGAGAATTTCAAGAGACCCAGTACTTC. Residues: CASSREFQETQYF.

The CDR3 sequence: CASSSLGQGLLADTQYF. The CDR3 DNA sequence: TGCGCCAGCAGCTCTCTCGGACAGGGGTTACTTGCAGATACGCAGTATTTT. The V call is TRBV5-1, the J call TRBJ2-3; 9 nucleotides line up with TRBD1. Germline CDR1 and CDR2: SGHRS and YFSETQ. The CDR3 is made up of 17 amino acids. After removal of 3 bases from V and 4 bases from J, the junction contained 12 bases not matched to a gene.

The V and J genes are TRBV6-5 and TRBJ2-3; TRBD2 might be the D (7 bases). V shed 8 bases and J shed 3 bases, with 15 bases lying between them. CDR1 and CDR2 (germline): MNHEY, SVGAGI. The CDR3 sequence is 14 residues long. CDR3 region: CASRSGGRTDTQYF. The CDR3, as DNA: TGTGCCAGCCGCTCGGGGGGCCGGACAGATACGCAGTATTTT.

The chain has TRBV14 and TRBJ1-4, with 9 bases matching TRBD1. The CDR3 loop spans 16 amino acids. CDR1 and CDR2 from the germline V gene are SGHDN and FVKESK. V was pared by 4 bases and J by 7 bases, with 10 bases of the junction left unmatched. CDR3 nucleotide sequence: TGTGCCAGCAGCCCGACAGGGGGTTCGTCAGGTGAAAAACTGTTTTTT. Its protein product is CASSPTGGSSGEKLFF.

The genes are TRBV6-5 and TRBJ1-2; maybe TRBD1 (5 bases). The germline V gene encodes CDR1 MNHEY and CDR2 SVGAGI. V was pared by 7 bases and J by 1 base, with 16 bases between. This CDR3 has 15 residues. The CDR3 nucleotides are TGTGCCAGCATCAAGGGGTTGGGATTTAACTATGGCTACACCTTC. This gives the protein CASIKGLGFNYGYTF.

This CDR3 reads CASSLGGGVIYGYTF. For the CDR3, the DNA is TGTGCCAGCAGCTTAGGAGGAGGGGTCATCTATGGCTACACCTTC. The chain links TRBV7-2 to TRBJ1-2; D is perhaps TRBD1 (5 bases). The CDR3 contains 15 residues. Trimming removed 1 base at V and 4 bases at J, with 13 bases between. Germline loops: CDR1 SGHTA, CDR2 FQGNSA.

Only one count was recorded for this clone. The rearrangement joins TRBV27 to TRBJ2-5; D may be TRBD2 (6 bases). Trimming left V 5 bases short and J 6 bases short, with 22 bases between. The CDR3 is 16 residues long. Germline V gene sequence: CDR1 MNHEY, CDR2 SMNVEV (reference sequence). The DNA for the CDR3 is TGTGCCAGCAGTCGGACCGGGACTGTACAAATGAAGACCCAGTACTTC. Translated, it gives CASSRTGTVQMKTQYF.

This chain joins TRBV28 and TRBJ2-5, with 9 bases that match TRBD1. V lost 2 bases to trimming and J lost 2 bases; unmatched junction nucleotides: 18. CDR3 length: 20 amino acids. Germline-derived CDR1 and CDR2 are MDHEN and SYDVKM. Here the CDR3 reads CASSLRGNWGTGLGQETQYF. In DNA, the CDR3 is TGTGCCAGCAGTTTACGGGGAAATTGGGGGACAGGGCTGGGGCAAGAGACCCAGTACTTC.

J is TRBJ2-7 and V is TRBV28; D is unclear. Looked up from germline, CDR1 is MDHEN and CDR2 is SYDVKM. The CDR3 has 12 amino acids. Between the trimmed V and J ends, which lost 6 bases and 0 bases, there was a span of 6 bases. The CDR3, as DNA: TGTGCCAGCAGATCCTCCTCCTACGAGCAGTACTTC. Translating gives CASRSSSYEQYF.

The rearrangement links TRBV30 to TRBJ2-7; TRBD1 is a possible D gene (6 bases). This CDR3 contains 16 residues. In germline, CDR1 is GTSNPN, CDR2 SVGIG (reference sequence). The V end was cut by 4 bases, the J end by 0 bases, with 19 bases between. The CDR3 loop reads CAWTRTDAEGSYEQYF. The DNA for the CDR3 is TGTGCCTGGACCAGGACAGACGCTGAGGGCTCCTACGAGCAGTACTTC.

Only a few counts were recorded for this clone. The V gene is TRBV30, the J gene TRBJ1-1, with TRBD1 as a possible D gene (5 bases). Trimming took off 5 bases at V and 5 bases at J, with 15 bases between the two ends. The CDR3 spans 13 residues. Germline V gene lookup returns CDR1 GTSNPN and CDR2 SVGIG (reference sequence). Here the CDR3 reads CAWVLQGGTEAFF. The CDR3 DNA reads TGTGCCTGGGTGCTCCAGGGTGGTACTGAAGCTTTCTTT.

Sample share makes this clone medium-sized. V is TRBV28 and J is TRBJ2-7; D call uncertain. The V gene lost 6 bases and the J gene lost 3 bases, with 12 bases spanning the gap. CDR1 MDHEN and CDR2 SYDVKM come from the germline V gene. This CDR3 region has 13 residues. CDR3 residues: CASRLPPRYEQYF. CDR3 nucleotides: TGTGCCAGCAGGTTACCCCCCCGCTACGAGCAGTACTTC.

This chain uses TRBV7-3 with TRBJ2-6; possible D gene TRBD2, 5 bases. Trimming stripped 3 bases from V and 1 base from J, with 7 bases between. This CDR3 comprises 15 residues. Germline CDR1 SGHTA, CDR2 FQGTGA. CDR3 loop: CASSLGGSGANVLTF. The CDR3 DNA sequence: TGTGCCAGCAGCTTGGGCGGGTCTGGGGCCAACGTCCTGACTTTC.